Given below is one T cell receptor beta chain in context. The antigen is unknown. This sample is drawn from a study of CD8 T cells in ankylosing spondylitis. TCRdb independently ran MiXCR on the 5' RACE reads; one entry per CDR3 protein. The table records fewer than 400,000 distinct CDR3 sequences, around 15% of them present only once. Study-wide results and limits: What appeared characteristic of ankylosing spondylitis blood was a TCR beta motif of fewer than ten highly homologous variants.

The sequencing sample was made of blood, either unsorted or a sorted T cell fraction (not recorded which). The TCR comes from a male donor with ankylosing spondylitis or in good health (not recorded which).

The CDR3: CASSRGGVTETQYF. CDR3 bases: TGTGCCAGCAGTCGGGGGGGGGTCACAGAGACCCAGTACTTC. V usage is TRBV6-2 or TRBV6-3 and J usage is TRBJ2-5; 8 positions agree with TRBD2. Germline V lookup: CDR1 MNHEY, CDR2 SVGEGT. V trimming: 5 bases; J trimming: 4 bases; junction bases outside the gene matches: 6. The CDR3 sequence is 14 residues long.